This T cell receptor beta chain stems from a study of post-analysis software for immune sequencing data. Study as a whole: Patients had relapsing-remitting, secondary progressive or progressive-relapsing multiple sclerosis; some lacked subtype. Study-wide findings and caveats: Higher frequency in patients than in controls was seen for 5 or 6 TRBV segments, with TRBV5-6, TRBV5-1 and TRBV20-1 among them.

Unique molecular identifiers featured in each of the TCR beta cDNA libraries. TCRdb itself ran the PCR reads through MiXCR, one entry per CDR3 protein. The sample contains about 170,000 distinct CDR3 sequences, approximately 30% of which appear only once. This CDR3 is built from 17 residues. From germline, CDR1 is MNHEY and CDR2 SVGAGI. Trimming stripped 4 bases from V and 6 bases from J, with 25 bases between. This clonotype was seen a few times. No antigen is known for it. The specimen was blood. The receptor comes from a girl aged 10-17 years with multiple sclerosis. This chain links TRBV6-5 with TRBJ2-7; TRBD2 is a possible D gene (5 bases). The CDR3: CASSFGLAFWEEGEQYF. In nucleotides, the CDR3 is TGTGCCAGCAGTTTTGGACTTGCCTTTTGGGAAGAGGGCGAGCAGTACTTC.